This T cell receptor (beta chain) is drawn from a study of blood T cell repertoires in COVID-19. On the study more broadly: Material from acute and convalescent COVID-19 was sourced from the United States, Italy and Spain. The analysed material was cDNA or gDNA that came from T cells, B-cell-depleted T cells, or PBMCs.

Authors' processing steps: By means of reference gene primer amplification, nucleated cell counts were estimated. The table came from immunoSEQ multiplex PCR; TCRdb's copy has only in-frame clones and leaves some out. V, J and clone size derive from that table, while D and trimming were established from the DNA sequence. The table includes about 300,000 clones, about 87% detected once. The receptor comes from a man in his 70s with acute or convalescent COVID-19. The sample was peripheral blood.

The chain's CDR3 is CASKGTNIFANTGELFF. The CDR3 region has the DNA TGTGCCAGTAAGGGGACAAATATATTTGCGAACACCGGGGAGCTGTTTTTT. The chain links TRBV19 to TRBJ2-2, with D perhaps TRBD1 (6 bases). The V gene lost 7 bases and the J gene lost 0 bases, with 18 bases spanning the gap. The CDR3 length is 17 residues. Germline CDR1 is LNHDA and CDR2 is SQIVND (reference sequence).